This TCR beta chain derives from a study of cytomegalovirus exposure and HLA in healthy donors. PCR primers comprised 60 Vbeta and 13 Jbeta primers. Clones were read by immunoSEQ multiplex PCR, and TCRdb kept only the in-frame ones, dropping some. The repertoire includes roughly 300,000 clones, just over 85% of them detected once, and 4% sits in the top ten. This CDR3 region has 14 residues. Germline-derived CDR1 and CDR2 are MDHEN and SYDVKM. V dropped 6 bases and J dropped 7 bases, with 19 bases sitting between them. Specimen: PBMCs. This sequence joins TRBV28 and TRBJ2-7, with D perhaps TRBD2 (5 bases). The clonotype comes from a man aged 40-50 years in good health and CMV-seropositive. The CDR3 here is CASRPDGVMREQYF. DNA of the CDR3: TGTGCCAGCAGACCCGACGGGGTGATGAGGGAGCAGTACTTC.